This T cell receptor beta chain was identified during a study of graft-versus-host responses after intestinal transplantation listed by TCRdb under 2021. Some background on the complete study: The transplants that recipients received were multivisceral, liver-intestinal, or isolated intestinal. Alloreactive clones were identified by sequencing pre-transplant mixed lymphocyte reaction products and comparing them with unstimulated pre-transplant donor and recipient T cells. The cohort enrolled 24 intestinal transplant recipients, one of whom was a retransplant, and 3 patients without pretransplant specimens were excluded. All recipients received anti-thymocyte globulin induction followed by maintenance tacrolimus and steroids for about three years. Rather than being sequenced by the commercial service, samples from three later patients were sequenced in-house on an Illumina MiSeq and processed with MiXCR. Donor T cell macrochimerism was defined as a peak of at least 4% donor T cells among recipient peripheral blood mononuclear cells. Graft-versus-host and host-versus-graft alloreactive T cell clones were tracked in the graft, circulation and bone marrow after intestinal transplantation using bulk TCR-beta CDR3 sequencing. What the research found in general, with its limitations: The conclusions were limited by the relatively low number and heterogeneity of the intestinal transplant patients. Early after transplant, peak levels of circulating GvH clones were associated with declines in HvG clones. GvH clones turned up in recipient bone marrow, with some appearing earlier in ileal mucosa or blood, a pattern consistent with an intestinal mucosal origin. In patients with donor T cell macrochimerism, the allografts had high GvH to HvG T cell clonal ratios.

The sample's time point, from its label and the paper: cells obtained before transplantation from donor or recipient. CD3+CD4+ and CD3+CD8+ populations were FACS-sorted from unstimulated pre-transplant donor and recipient cells taken from spleen or lymph nodes. Libraries came from the immunoSEQ multiplex PCR assay. In most patients, genomic DNA was isolated using the Qiagen DNeasy Blood and Tissue Kit and sent frozen to Adaptive Biotechnologies for TCR sequencing. For most patients, genomic DNA was subjected to high-throughput TCR-beta CDR3 sequencing by Adaptive Biotechnologies. In the authors' own workflow: Adaptive's ImmunoSEQ software supplied the TCR sequencing data for more than 15 patients, while MiXCR and VDJtools were used to process three other patients. To correct CD4 versus CD8 sorting errors, sequences present in both subsets at a frequency ratio below 5:1 were removed. CDR3 nucleotide sequences shared between donor and recipient were removed because the origin of such sequences could not be assigned. To be classed as alloreactive, a clone needed at least 2-fold expansion over unstimulated cells and a minimum CFSE-low frequency of 0.002% (template counts) or 0.001% (read counts). Mappable clones were those detected in sequenced pre-transplant spleen, lymph node, or MLR CFSE-low populations of the donor or recipient. The cumulative frequency of alloreactive clones was calculated as a percentage of all sequences, weighted by copy number. TCRdb re-hosts the immuneACCESS table, in-frame sequences only. Its copies lack some clones; in the studies checked, an unresolved V gene accounts for under half of them, and the cause for the rest is not known. The DNA was the basis for D and trimming; V, J and clone size are from that table. The sample profile shows about 120,000 clones; roughly 93% of them were found once. The ten largest make up roughly 0.5% of the sample.

A remark on this clone: Which antigen it targets is not known. Per-nucleotide qualities are absent, and no much larger clonotype sits a single base away.

The material sequenced was unstimulated CD8+ T cells sorted from spleen or lymph node cells, taken before intestinal transplant. This receptor was obtained from a human donor who received an intestinal transplant.

The DNA sequence is given as TGTGCCAGCAGGATTAACAATGAGCAGTTCTTC. Its product reads: CASRINNEQFF. The chain uses TRBV13 and TRBJ2-1, with the D segment identity uncertain. The V end loses 6 bases and the J end loses 5 bases, and a stretch of 5 bases separates them. Looking up the germline V gene (reference sequence) yields CDR1 PRHDT and CDR2 FYEKMQ. From the cysteine through the phenylalanine, the CDR3 covers 11 amino acids. Solely the CDR3 DNA is kept, with 33 bases framed from the first base.